This TCR beta chain was sequenced in a study of control samples from healthy donors and cancer patients. Clones were read by immunoSEQ multiplex PCR, and TCRdb kept only the in-frame ones, dropping some. This sample has 110,000 to 150,000 clones, with about 90% found just once. Sequences were obtained from blood. The source of this sequence is a man between 18 and 35 years old in good health.

The CDR3 DNA follows: TGTGCCAGCAGTCCACCTCAGGGGACTGAAGCTTTCTTT. It yields the protein CASSPPQGTEAFF. The chain is built from TRBV12-3 or TRBV12-4 and TRBJ1-1; D is perhaps TRBD1 (6 bases). V shed 5 bases and J shed 5 bases, with 12 bases lying between them. The length of the CDR3 is 13 residues.